The 13 T cell receptor beta chains below all came from one sample that was sequenced in a study of T cell changes during pregnancy in multiple sclerosis. Sequencing was performed with immunoSEQ multiplex PCR; in TCRdb, only in-frame clones are kept and a portion is missing. Here the sample spans around 60,000 clones, about 93% being singletons. The sample in question was CD4+ T cells from peripheral blood mononuclear cells, obtained before pregnancy. These TCRs come from a female donor with multiple sclerosis, enrolled in a pregnancy study.

The chain combines TRBV7-6 with TRBJ1-2; 8 positions agree with TRBD1. Trimming removed 1 base from V and 7 bases from J; junction bases left unmatched: 8. The germline V gene has CDR1 SGHVS and CDR2 FNYEAQ. This CDR3 spans 15 amino acids. CDR3 sequence (DNA): TGTGCCAGCAGCTTAGGGGCAGGGGGCGCCTTTGGCTACACCTTC. Residues: CASSLGAGGAFGYTF.

This clone was counted only a few times. This chain joins TRBV11-3 and TRBJ2-7; a weak D match, TRBD2 (6 bases). CDR1 and CDR2 (germline): SGHNT, YENEEA. The CDR3 runs to 18 residues. The ends were cut back, 1 base at V and 3 bases at J, with 22 bases in the middle. This chain's CDR3 is CASSLVKFGGMTGYEQYF. CDR3 in DNA: TGTGCCAGCAGCTTAGTAAAATTCGGCGGGATGACGGGCTACGAGCAGTACTTC.

J is TRBJ2-7 and V is TRBV5-1, with a possible D match to TRBD1 (8 bases). V was shortened by 4 bases and J by 6 bases, with 17 bases between the two germline ends. The CDR3 contains 14 residues. Germline CDR1 reads SGHRS; CDR2 reads YFSETQ. CDR3 nucleotide sequence: TGCGCCAGCAGCGGGACAGGACGGGGGGCCGAGCAGTACTTC. Translating gives CASSGTGRGAEQYF.

V is TRBV18 and J is TRBJ2-5, with D unresolved. V lost 4 bases to trimming and J lost 2 bases, with 11 bases between them. The CDR3 consists of 14 residues. Germline V gene sequence: CDR1 KGHSH, CDR2 LQKENI. As DNA, the CDR3 is TGTGCCAGCTCACGAAGTGGCTTACAAGAGACCCAGTACTTC. It translates to CASSRSGLQETQYF.

The rearrangement links TRBV18 to TRBJ2-1; 7 bases are a match to TRBD1. The ends lost 4 bases at V and 3 bases at J; junction bases unmatched: 12. Germline V gene data show CDR1 as KGHSH and CDR2 as LQKENI. The CDR3 runs 17 residues. CDR3 in amino acids: CASSLKTGQLFYNEQFF. In DNA form, the CDR3 reads TGTGCCAGCTCACTTAAGACGGGACAGCTGTTCTACAATGAGCAGTTCTTC.

The gene calls are TRBV30 and TRBJ1-3; 7 bases match TRBD1. With 0 bases clipped from V and 0 bases from J, the junction kept 5 bases outside the gene matches. Germline V gene lookup returns CDR1 GTSNPN and CDR2 SVGIG (reference sequence). The CDR3 runs 16 residues. CDR3 amino acids: CAWSVRTGVSGNTIYF. The CDR3 nucleotides are TGTGCCTGGAGTGTACGGACAGGCGTCTCTGGAAACACCATATATTTT. Complete variable domain (other parts from reference TRBV30 and TRBJ1-3): SQTIHQWPATLVQPVGSPLSLECTVEGTSNPNLYWYRQAAGRGLQLLFYSVGIGQISSEVPQNLSASRPQDRQFILSSKKLLLSDSGFYLCAWSVRTGVSGNTIYFGEGSWLTVV.

The rearrangement links TRBV10-3 to TRBJ2-3; 10 bases agree with TRBD2. V shed 5 bases and J 4 bases; nucleotides not matched to a gene: 12. Germline V gene lookup returns CDR1 ENHRY and CDR2 SYGVKD. The CDR3 covers 17 residues. CDR3 residues: CAISSSGSMGTADTQYF. The DNA for the CDR3 is TGTGCCATCAGTTCTAGCGGGAGTATGGGTACGGCAGATACGCAGTATTTT.

This clone showed up just once. The V gene is TRBV6-5, the J gene TRBJ2-1, with D unresolved. Trimming took off 0 bases at V and 1 base at J, with 10 bases between the two ends. CDR3 length: 16 amino acids. Per germline, CDR1 MNHEY and CDR2 SVGAGI. Here the CDR3 reads CASSYSSGYSYNEQFF. Written as DNA, the CDR3 is TGTGCCAGCAGTTACTCGAGTGGTTATTCCTACAATGAGCAGTTCTTC.

The chain employs TRBV19 and TRBJ2-7; possibly TRBD1 for D (6 bases). Trimming took off 5 bases at V and 0 bases at J, with 14 bases between the two ends. Germline assignment: CDR1 LNHDA and CDR2 SQIVND (reference sequence). This CDR3 comprises 15 residues. This CDR3 reads CASSLGTLSSYEQYF. Here the CDR3 DNA reads TGTGCCAGTAGTCTCGGGACATTAAGCTCCTACGAGCAGTACTTC.

This chain joins TRBV30 and TRBJ2-7; 7 bases are a match to TRBD1. V trimming: 5 bases; J trimming: 5 bases; junction bases outside the gene matches: 9. In germline, CDR1 is GTSNPN, CDR2 SVGIG (reference sequence). The CDR3 consists of 13 residues. CDR3 amino acids: CAWGQGQSHEQYF. The CDR3 DNA follows: TGTGCCTGGGGCCAGGGACAGAGCCACGAGCAGTACTTC.

The V call is TRBV19, the J call TRBJ2-7, with 10 positions matching TRBD1. The CDR3 length is 15 residues. V lost 3 bases and J lost 3; bases outside the gene matches: 5. The germline CDR1 and CDR2 sequences are LNHDA and SQIVND (reference sequence). The CDR3, as DNA: TGTGCCAGTAGTATGGGGGACAGGGGATACTACGAGCAGTACTTC. This encodes CASSMGDRGYYEQYF.

The chain links TRBV28 to TRBJ1-5, with D perhaps matching TRBD1 (5 bases). The CDR3 runs 18 residues. V gave up 3 bases and J gave up 9 bases, with 27 bases separating them. The germline V gene encodes CDR1 MDHEN and CDR2 SYDVKM. The CDR3 here is CASSLIEFQGKYRPPQHF. DNA for the CDR3: TGTGCCAGCAGTTTGATAGAGTTCCAGGGAAAGTATCGTCCGCCCCAGCATTTT.

The chain is built from TRBV4-1 and TRBJ2-7, with 10 bases that match TRBD2. The CDR3 runs 14 residues. CDR1 MGHRA and CDR2 YSYEKL come from the germline V gene. J was trimmed by 2 bases and V by 6 bases; bases with no gene match: 4. Here the CDR3 DNA reads TGCGCCAGCAGAAAGCGGGAGGGGGCCTACGAGCAGTACTTC. It yields the protein CASRKREGAYEQYF.